The clone carrying this T cell receptor (beta chain) came up many times. Its antigen is still unknown. This sample is part of a study of HIV-infected patients and healthy controls. General study findings and limits: Size-matched repertoire data failed to replicate the apparent Gini index recovery after therapy in HIV-infected patients. Size-matching overweighted rare events from HIV-infected data when comparing patients with controls. In healthy controls, MAIT alpha CDR3s were common; in HIV+ repertoires, severely depleted.

Alpha and beta constant-region primers primed reverse transcription of about 500 ng RNA. Using multiplexing indices, alpha and beta chain libraries were generated apart by chain-specific third strand synthesis. TCRdb ran MiXCR on the 5' RACE reads and lists one entry per CDR3 protein. The sample records approximately 25,000 distinct CDR3 sequences, under 9.5% being singletons. Trimming left V 4 bases short and J 3 bases short, with 13 bases between. The CDR3 runs to 15 residues. CDR1 SGHVS and CDR2 FNYEAQ come from the germline V gene. All unsorted peripheral T cells were captured because whole blood was used without fractionation.

The source of this sequence is an adult in good health. V and J are TRBV7-6 and TRBJ2-1; D is perhaps TRBD2 (5 bases). Sequenced input: blood. CDR3 sequence (DNA): TGTGCCAGCAGCTCCTCGACTAACCTCTACAATGAGCAGTTCTTC. Protein sequence: CASSSSTNLYNEQFF. Combining the CDR3 with reference TRBV7-6 and TRBJ2-1 gives the whole variable domain GAGVSQSPRYKVTKRGQDVALRCDPISGHVSLYWYRQALGQGPEFLTYFNYEAQQDKSGLPNDRFSAERPEGSISTLTIQRTEQRDSAMYRCASSSSTNLYNEQFFGPGTRLTVL.